The source of this TCR beta chain is a study of T cells after yellow fever vaccination. For the study at large: Preparing low-cell-number fractions relied on SMART-Seq v4 Ultra Low Input.

A note on this clonotype: What it recognizes is unknown.

Overall study findings and caveats: The appearance of a small share of clonotypes in both CD4 and CD8 compartments was observed. The booster saw the reappearance of most primary-vaccination clones (approximately 97% CD4, 88% CD8).

The CDR3 is 17 amino acids. V trimming: 0 bases; J trimming: 14 bases; junction bases outside the gene matches: 20. The germline gives CDR1 LGHNA, CDR2 YNFKEQ. Conversion of TCR transcripts into cDNA relied on 5'RACE template switching, which added a universal primer site and UMIs. TCRdb itself ran the 5' RACE reads through MiXCR, one entry per CDR3 protein. The sample carries some 150,000 distinct CDR3 sequences, around 8.5% recorded once. The sample here was CD8+ T cells sorted from PBMCs, taken 45 days after the yellow fever booster vaccination. The chain employs TRBV4-2 and TRBJ2-3, with TRBD2 identical over 7 bases. The receptor's source is a man younger than 35 who received the YFV17D yellow fever vaccine. CDR3 DNA sequence: TGTGCCAGCAGCCAAGATCCTAGCCCCCTTCCGGGACTAAACGGGTATTTT. Its translation: CASSQDPSPLPGLNGYF.